This TCR beta chain was profiled in a study of blood T cells in healthy people across ages. The wider study: Template switching recovered approximately one barcoded beta molecule for every two T cells.

Points from the study as a whole: There were more naive CD4+ cells and higher diversity in long-lived donors than in aged donors. The recorded TCR beta diversity per million T cells decreased in a roughly linear manner with age.

CDR1 and CDR2 from the germline V gene are SGHAT and FQNNGV. The ends were cut back, 1 base at V and 3 bases at J, with 16 bases in the middle. The CDR3 has 17 residues. Points on this clonotype: The antigen is unknown.

A second PCR of 7 to 11 cycles used a sample-barcoded 5' primer and a J-beta primer mix. One entry per CDR3 protein, called by TCRdb with MiXCR from the 5' RACE reads. The repertoire holds about 1.6 million distinct CDR3 sequences, with about 35% as singletons. The rearrangement joins TRBV11-2 to TRBJ2-1, with D possibly being TRBD2 (6 bases). The sequence was collected from a woman aged 25 to 39 in good health. The source material was blood. The CDR3 loop is CASSLVGRRELYNEQFF. CDR3 sequence (DNA): TGTGCCAGCAGCTTAGTTGGTAGGCGGGAACTCTACAATGAGCAGTTCTTC.